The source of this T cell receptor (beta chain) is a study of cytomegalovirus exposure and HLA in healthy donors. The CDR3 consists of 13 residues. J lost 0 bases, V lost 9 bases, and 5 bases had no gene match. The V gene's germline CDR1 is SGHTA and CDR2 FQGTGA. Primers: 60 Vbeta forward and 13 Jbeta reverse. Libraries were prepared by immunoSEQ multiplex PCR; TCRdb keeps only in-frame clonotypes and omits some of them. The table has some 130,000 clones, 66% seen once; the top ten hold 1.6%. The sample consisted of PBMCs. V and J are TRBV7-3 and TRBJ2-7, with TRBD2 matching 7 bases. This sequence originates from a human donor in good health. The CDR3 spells CARGLADSYEQYF. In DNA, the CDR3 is TGTGCCAGGGGGCTAGCGGACTCCTACGAGCAGTACTTC.